The rows below give T cell receptor beta chains drawn from one sample of a study of shared clonotypes between healthy human individuals. Produced via immunoSEQ multiplex PCR; TCRdb's table is partial and in-frame only. The table records 180,000 or so clones, around 93% of them present only once. Sample: naive CD4+ T cells sorted from blood. Every receptor here comes from a woman in her twenties or thirties in good health. The CDR3 runs from the conserved cysteine through the conserved F or W. The order of the fields is CDR3 DNA, CDR3 protein, clone size, V gene, D gene, J gene. The D gene is left open where the match is weak. Rows may omit the clone size; those that give it use once, few, many or a size class.

TGTGCCAGCAGCGTACTGACCTACCGGGACTCTATATCCTACGAGCAGTACTTC	CASSVLTYRDSISYEQYF	-	TRBV7-9	-	TRBJ2-7
TGCGCCAGCAGTACAGGGATTAACTATGGCTACACCTTC	CASSTGINYGYTF	-	TRBV10-1	-	TRBJ1-2
TGTGCCAGTAGTTGTTTAAGGACAATCACAAAGTCGGGCCAACGTCCTGACTTC	CASSCLRTITKSGQRPDF	-	TRBV19	-	TRBJ2-6
TGTGCCAGCAGTTCAGCGGGAGGGTTGTACGGTGAGCAGTTCTTC	CASSSAGGLYGEQFF	-	TRBV28	TRBD2	TRBJ2-1
TGTGCCAGCAGCGCTGTGTCGGGAGGCCCGAATGAGCAGTTCTTC	CASSAVSGGPNEQFF	-	TRBV9	TRBD2	TRBJ2-1
TGTGCCAGCAGGAAGGCTAGCGGCTCCTACGAGCAGTACTTC	CASRKASGSYEQYF	-	TRBV6-1	TRBD2	TRBJ2-7
TGTGCCAGTAGTATCCGTCCGGCTGAAGCTTTCTTT	CASSIRPAEAFF	-	TRBV19	-	TRBJ1-1
TGTGCCAGCAACCGGGACAGGGGGTACGAGCAGTACTTC	CASNRDRGYEQYF	once	TRBV6-6	TRBD1	TRBJ2-7
TGTGCCAGCAGCTCCCCGGGACAGGTTGAAAATGAGCAGTTCTTC	CASSSPGQVENEQFF	-	TRBV5-6	TRBD1	TRBJ2-1
TGTGCCAGCAGTTACTCCACGATGGCGGGAGAGCTGTTTTTT	CASSYSTMAGELFF	once	TRBV6-6	-	TRBJ2-2
TGCGCCAGCAGCCTATCGGCAGGGGGACTGAACACTGAAGCTTTCTTT	CASSLSAGGLNTEAFF	few	TRBV5-1	TRBD1	TRBJ1-1
TGTGCCAGCAGCTCAACAGGGGCTAACTATGGCTACACCTTC	CASSSTGANYGYTF	-	TRBV5-4	TRBD1	TRBJ1-2
TGTGCCAGCAGTTTACGGTCTGTTGTCACTGAAGCTTTCTTT	CASSLRSVVTEAFF	-	TRBV28	-	TRBJ1-1
TGTGCCAGCAGATCCGACAGGCGGGGAGAGCAGTACTTC	CASRSDRRGEQYF	-	TRBV6-5	-	TRBJ2-7
TGTGCCTCGGAGCAGGGGGCCTACGAGCAGTACTTC	CASEQGAYEQYF	-	TRBV28	TRBD1	TRBJ2-7
TGCGCCAGCAGCCAAAATCCGCAGGTTGGCACGGAGACCCAGTACTTC	CASSQNPQVGTETQYF	-	TRBV5-1	-	TRBJ2-5
TGTGCCAGCACCTCGCGCCCACTTTTGATGGGCTACACCTTC	CASTSRPLLMGYTF	-	TRBV6-5	-	TRBJ1-2
TGTGCCAGCTCAGCGGTCGGTCAGACCCAGTACTTC	CASSAVGQTQYF	-	TRBV18	-	TRBJ2-5
TGTGCCAGCAGCTTAGAGGCGGAATCCGAGCAGTACTTC	CASSLEAESEQYF	-	TRBV11-3	-	TRBJ2-7
TGTGCCAGCAGCCCTTTCGGGAGCTCCTACGAGCAGTACTTC	CASSPFGSSYEQYF	few	TRBV7-9	-	TRBJ2-7